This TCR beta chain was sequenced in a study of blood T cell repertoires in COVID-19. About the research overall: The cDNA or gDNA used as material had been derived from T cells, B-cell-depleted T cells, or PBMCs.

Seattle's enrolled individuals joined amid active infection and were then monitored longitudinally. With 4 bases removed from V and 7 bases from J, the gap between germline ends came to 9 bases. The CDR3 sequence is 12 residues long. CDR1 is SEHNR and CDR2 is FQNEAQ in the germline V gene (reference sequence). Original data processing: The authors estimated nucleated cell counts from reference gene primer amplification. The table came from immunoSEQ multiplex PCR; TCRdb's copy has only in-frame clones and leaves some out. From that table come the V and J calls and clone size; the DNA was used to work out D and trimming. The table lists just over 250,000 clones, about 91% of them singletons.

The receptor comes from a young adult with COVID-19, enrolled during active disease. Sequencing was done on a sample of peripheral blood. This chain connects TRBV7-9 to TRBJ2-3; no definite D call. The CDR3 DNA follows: TGTGCCAGCAGCTCTTTAGATAATACGCAGTATTTT. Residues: CASSSLDNTQYF.